This T cell receptor beta chain is from a study of immune heterogeneity within non-small cell lung tumors (dated 2018 in TCRdb). A note on the overall study: By histology, the tumors were several squamous cell carcinomas, over eight non-squamous carcinomas and 1 tumor not otherwise specified. To look at intratumoral immune heterogeneity, the study ran whole-exome sequencing, RNA-seq and TCR beta repertoire sequencing on several spatially distinct regions taken from every NSCLC tumor. Transcriptome data were available for just 40 to 50 loci from about 13 patients, whereas TCR repertoire analysis spanned roughly 55 tumor loci from fewer than 17 patients. For mutant peptides 8 to 11 amino acids long, netMHCpan-3.0 predicted neoantigen binding to the HLA alleles of each patient.

This clonotype was seen repeatedly, ten times or more. The clone's antigen remains unknown. Base qualities are not recorded, but no much larger clone differs from it by a single base. The TCR beta CDR3 region was amplified with a multiplex PCR system whose first round of approximately 11 cycles used 32 V-gene forward primers and 13 J-gene reverse primers. The first PCR round used a QIAGEN Multiplex PCR Kit, and the primer sequences were filed in Chinese patent CN105087789A. In a second PCR round, Illumina universal primers were added with the Phusion High-Fidelity PCR Kit. Paired-end sequencing of TCR libraries was carried out on the Illumina HiSeq X Ten platform at a read length of 151 bp. For the original study's pipeline: Cutadapt was used to discard reads without multiplex PCR primers, PEAR merged the read pairs, and MiXCR with default settings called the CDR3 regions. Repertoire diversity was assessed by Shannon entropy, and clonality was calculated as one minus the Shannon entropy divided by the ln of the count of productive unique sequences. A clonotype counted as a dominant or high-frequency T-cell clone when its frequency was 0.5% or higher. The public reads were run again by TCRdb, first through fastp at Q25 and then through MiXCR, and only productive beta chains were kept. Rows are combined by CDR3 protein, so each entry shows the most common genes and DNA. These V and J calls are TCRdb output, not the study's own analysis. The sample data list 20,000 to 25,000 distinct CDR3 sequences, and around a quarter of these were observed just once. Together, the top ten hold about 3.7% of the sample.

For the TCR template, genomic DNA was extracted from bulk tumor tissue, and approximately 600 ng of gDNA was amplified for each sample. Multiple biopsies per primary tumor were taken during surgery, spaced as far apart as possible within the tumor mass. The study cohort was described as untreated, and the patients were newly diagnosed NSCLC cases having curative surgery. The samples came from under 19 patients with newly diagnosed non-small cell lung cancer who were having surgery intended to be curative. Resected tumor masses were reviewed by two independent pathologists. Only DNA and RNA samples of high quality went on to sequencing. CDR1 and CDR2 (SNHLY, FYNNEI) derive from the germline V gene. A distance of 11 bases separates the germline ends of V and J, which lose 8 bases and 6 bases respectively. The CDR3, cysteine through phenylalanine, is 11 amino acids long. Only the CDR3 DNA stays, 33 bases, in frame from base 1.

What the authors observed across the whole study: Within a given patient, the same dominant CDR3B clonotypes showed up repeatedly across loci, although different tumor locations also carried unique high-frequency clones. Local tumor mutational burden and local T-cell repertoire clonality had a statistically significant but moderate positive correlation (R about 0.3). For the most part, high-frequency TCR beta clonotypes differed from one individual patient to another.

The TCR sequence derives from a man in his forties with non-small cell lung cancer. The rearrangement combines TRBV2 with TRBJ2-7; there is no confident call for the D gene. Sequenced material: lung tumor tissue. The DNA sequence reads TGTGCCAGCGGCTTAGCACGCGAGCAGTACTTC. This yields the protein CASGLAREQYF. Here the CDR3 is joined to the reference TRBV2 and TRBJ2-7 genes, and the full variable domain is: EPEVTQTPSHQVTQMGQEVILRCVPISNHLYFYWYRQILGQKVEFLVSFYNNEISEKSEIFDDQFSVERPDGSNFTLKIRSTKLEDSAMYFCASGLAREQYFGPGTRLTVT.